The clone carrying this T cell receptor beta chain was seen at least ten times. As yet, its antigen is unknown. Alpha and beta constant-region primers primed reverse transcription of about 0.5 ug RNA. Using multiplexing indices, alpha and beta chain libraries were generated apart by chain-specific third strand synthesis. TCRdb ran MiXCR on the 5' RACE reads and lists one entry per CDR3 protein. This table holds 19,000 or so distinct CDR3 sequences, 7.5% to 10% found once. The CDR3 loop spans 14 amino acids. Unmatched junction bases numbered 5, after V lost 1 base and J lost 8 bases. Germline CDR1 reads MGHRA; CDR2 reads YSYEKL. This entry is derived from a study of HIV-infected patients and healthy controls. Follow-up blood was drawn about 14 weeks, roughly three months, after antiretroviral therapy began. No cell fractionation was done, so the repertoire covers all unsorted peripheral blood T cells.

Study-wide points: CMV-associated CDR3s mostly grew nonsignificantly during therapy, while HIV-associated CDR3s declined significantly. Donor HLA types were not determined in the study.

The V gene is TRBV4-1, the J gene TRBJ2-4, with TRBD1 identical over 7 bases. Sequenced material: blood, taken during antiretroviral therapy. The origin of this receptor is an adult with HIV infection. DNA of the CDR3: TGCGCCAGCAGCCAAGTTGAGGGGGCGGACATTCAGTACTTC. Its translation: CASSQVEGADIQYF.